Presented here are 29 T cell receptor beta chains from one specimen sequenced in a study of blood T cell repertoires in COVID-19 (dated by TCRdb to about 2020). The library was produced with the immunoSEQ multiplex PCR assay. TCRdb stores this immuneACCESS table with in-frame sequences only. Part of the clones is absent; in the studies checked, under half of the shortfall reflects unresolved V genes, and no reason is known for the rest. This sample comprises under 300,000 clones, around 90% of them detected only once. Of the sample, approximately 1.5% is held by the ten largest clones. Sample: PBMCs or T cells enriched from blood (not recorded which). These receptors were obtained from a woman aged 45-65 years who had recovered from COVID-19.

The rearrangement links TRBV18 to TRBJ2-7; 7 nucleotides align to TRBD2. Germline V gene sequence: CDR1 KGHSH, CDR2 LQKENI. Losses at the gene ends were 0 bases for V and 0 bases for J; bases not matched to a gene: 5. The CDR3 is made up of 16 amino acids. CDR3 nucleotide sequence: TGTGCCAGCTCACCACCGGGGCCTAGCGGCTCCTACGAGCAGTACTTC. Its protein product is CASSPPGPSGSYEQYF.

The rearrangement joins TRBV23-1 to TRBJ1-4; maybe TRBD1 (5 bases). TRBV23-1 is sorted into the ORF group, with uncertain function. The CDR3 runs 16 residues. Trimming pared 0 bases from V and 4 bases from J, leaving 12 bases between. The CDR3 is CASSQSVDRFNEKLFF. The DNA of the CDR3 is TGCGCCAGCAGTCAATCGGTAGACAGATTTAATGAAAAACTGTTTTTT.

The chain uses TRBV6-1 and TRBJ2-5; possibly TRBD2 for D (5 bases). V lost 2 bases to trimming and J lost 5 bases, with 9 bases between them. The CDR3 runs 13 residues. Germline CDR1 and CDR2: MNHNS and SASEGT. In DNA, the CDR3 is TGTGCCAGCAGTGAAAGGACTGGGGAGACCCAGTACTTC. Translated: CASSERTGETQYF.

The chain carries TRBV3-1 (or the pseudogene TRBV3-2) and TRBJ2-1, with 11 bases matching TRBD2. Germline CDR1 is LGHDT and CDR2 is YNNKEL (reference sequence). CDR3 length: 15 amino acids. Unmatched junction bases numbered 6, after V lost 4 bases and J lost 7 bases. The CDR3 loop is CASSLTSGSWNEQFF. CDR3 bases: TGTGCCAGCAGCCTTACTAGCGGGAGTTGGAATGAGCAGTTCTTC.

This chain connects TRBV28 to TRBJ1-6; 10 positions match TRBD1. The V segment lost 6 bases and the J segment 12 bases; nucleotides outside the gene matches: 8. Per germline, CDR1 MDHEN and CDR2 SYDVKM. The CDR3 length is 14 residues. The CDR3, as DNA: TGTGCCAGCAGGGGGGGACAGGGGAAGCTACCCCTCCACTTT. Encoded protein: CASRGGQGKLPLHF.

The rearrangement links TRBV6-5 to TRBJ1-2; perhaps TRBD1 as D (6 bases). The CDR3 has 13 residues. V dropped 4 bases and J dropped 8 bases, with 14 bases sitting between them. CDR1 and CDR2 (germline): MNHEY, SVGAGI. The CDR3 region is CASSSEGGRGYTF. DNA for the CDR3: TGTGCCAGCAGTTCCGAGGGGGGGCGAGGCTACACCTTC.

The chain is built from TRBV21-1 and TRBJ2-6; TRBD1 is taken as the D call from the table, unchecked against the DNA. TRBV21-1 is an annotated pseudogene. The CDR3 is 17 residues long. The CDR3 reads CASSRGQNLPGANVLTF. CDR3 sequence (DNA): TGTGCCAGCAGCAGGGGACAGAACCTTCCTGGGGCCAACGTCCTGACTTTC.

The V gene is TRBV3-1 (or the pseudogene TRBV3-2), the J gene TRBJ1-2; 9 bases align to TRBD1. CDR3 length equals 15 residues. Looked up from germline, CDR1 is LGHDT and CDR2 is YNNKEL (reference sequence). J gave up 4 bases and V 3 bases, and 6 bases lay outside the gene matches. The CDR3 here is CASSQKDRGPYGYTF. The CDR3 nucleotides are TGTGCCAGCAGCCAGAAGGACAGGGGTCCCTATGGCTACACCTTC.

V and J are TRBV30 and TRBJ1-1; D remains ambiguous. Germline V gene data show CDR1 as GTSNPN and CDR2 as SVGIG (reference sequence). Deletions cut 4 bases from V and 2 bases from J, with 17 bases between. The CDR3 is 15 residues long. CDR3 DNA sequence: TGTGCCTGGATCCCCTGGCAGTCTCGAAACACTGAAGCTTTCTTT. Translated: CAWIPWQSRNTEAFF.

The chain couples TRBV7-8 to TRBJ2-1; D is possibly TRBD1 (6 bases). The CDR3 loop spans 15 amino acids. Between the trimmed V and J ends, which lost 1 base and 12 bases, there was a span of 19 bases. The germline CDR1 and CDR2 sequences are SGHVS and FQNEAQ. The CDR3 here is CASSLEQGTQRRQFF. CDR3 bases: TGTGCCAGCAGCTTAGAGCAGGGGACCCAAAGGAGGCAGTTCTTC.

This sequence joins TRBV7-4 and TRBJ1-5; D is ambiguous. This CDR3 comprises 15 residues. V lost 5 bases, J lost 0 bases, and 11 bases lay in between. The V gene's germline CDR1 is SGHVT and CDR2 SQSDAQ. CDR3 loop: CASSPLNHSNQPQHF. The CDR3 DNA is TGTGCCAGCAGCCCACTAAATCATAGCAATCAGCCCCAGCATTTT.

The gene calls are TRBV7-9 and TRBJ1-3; no firm D call. The CDR3 sequence is 15 residues long. Germline CDR1 reads SEHNR; CDR2 reads FQNEAQ (reference sequence). V dropped 4 bases and J dropped 1 base, with 11 bases sitting between them. The CDR3 sequence is CASSSLVGSGNTIYF. DNA for the CDR3: TGTGCCAGCAGCTCCCTAGTGGGTTCTGGAAACACCATATATTTT.

This chain joins TRBV9 and TRBJ2-2; D possibly corresponds to TRBD1 (6 bases). CDR1 SGDLS and CDR2 YYNGEE come from the germline V gene. The CDR3 is 15 residues long. V lost 0 bases and J lost 4, with 10 bases in between. The CDR3 DNA reads as TGTGCCAGCAGCGTAGTCTCAGGGGCCACCGGGGAGCTGTTTTTT. It is translated as CASSVVSGATGELFF. Supplemented by reference TRBV9 and TRBJ2-2, the full variable domain reads DSGVTQTPKHLITATGQRVTLRCSPRSGDLSVYWYQQSLDQGLQFLIQYYNGEERAKGNILERFSAQQFPDLHSELNLSSLELGDSALYFCASSVVSGATGELFFGEGSRLTVL.

This clone came up once. The chain is built from TRBV28 and TRBJ1-2; 9 bases match TRBD1. Germline V gene lookup returns CDR1 MDHEN and CDR2 SYDVKM. The V segment lost 6 bases and the J segment 7 bases; nucleotides outside the gene matches: 12. This CDR3 has 15 amino acids. The CDR3 spells CASSAAGTGRGGYTF. CDR3 bases: TGTGCCAGCAGCGCGGCCGGGACAGGGAGGGGTGGCTACACCTTC.

The chain is built from TRBV4-1 and TRBJ1-2; 8 nucleotides align to TRBD1. V shed 5 bases and J 2 bases; nucleotides not matched to a gene: 7. Germline V gives CDR1 MGHRA, CDR2 YSYEKL. The CDR3 runs to 15 residues. CDR3 bases: TGCGCCAGCAGCGCCGACAGGGGAGTCAACTATGGCTACACCTTC. The encoded protein is CASSADRGVNYGYTF.

The chain is built from TRBV5-1 and TRBJ2-2, with 8 bases fitting TRBD2. Germline assignment: CDR1 SGHRS and CDR2 YFSETQ. V trimming: 2 bases; J trimming: 3 bases; junction bases outside the gene matches: 3. The CDR3 runs to 15 residues. The CDR3 DNA reads TGCGCCAGCAGCTTACAAGCGGGAGACACCGGGGAGCTGTTTTTT. Residues: CASSLQAGDTGELFF.

The chain links TRBV28 to TRBJ1-1, with a weak D call TRBD1 (6 bases). This CDR3 region has 14 residues. Germline V CDR1 and CDR2: MDHEN, SYDVKM. V was trimmed by 5 bases and J by 11 bases, leaving 21 bases between them. CDR3 amino acids: CASSVPGHDLEAFF. As DNA, the CDR3 is TGTGCCAGCAGTGTCCCGGGACACGATTTGGAGGCTTTCTTT.

The chain joins TRBV27 to TRBJ2-3, with 11 nucleotides matching TRBD2. The J segment lost 3 bases and the V segment lost 9 bases, leaving 2 bases of the junction unmatched. Germline assignment: CDR1 MNHEY and CDR2 SMNVEV (reference sequence). The CDR3 runs to 13 residues. The CDR3 nucleotides are TGTGCCAGTATAGCGGGAGGGACAGATACGCAGTATTTT. This sequence encodes CASIAGGTDTQYF.

V is TRBV7-9 and J is TRBJ2-7; 11 bases map to TRBD1. The CDR3 is 15 amino acids. Germline V CDR1 and CDR2: SEHNR, FQNEAQ (reference sequence). The trim removed 5 bases at V and 3 bases at J, leaving 6 bases unmatched. CDR3 nucleotide sequence: TGTGCCAGCAGCCTCTCGGGGACAGGGGGCTACGAGCAGTACTTC. Residues: CASSLSGTGGYEQYF.

This chain links TRBV2 with TRBJ1-4; 7 bases agree with TRBD1. This CDR3 spans 13 amino acids. J gave up 3 bases and V 11 bases, and 6 bases lay outside the gene matches. CDR1 and CDR2 from the germline V gene are SNHLY and FYNNEI. The CDR3 DNA follows: TGTGCCGACCGGGACAGCCCTAATGAAAAACTGTTTTTT. Its protein product is CADRDSPNEKLFF.

The chain recombines TRBV19 with TRBJ2-1, with 7 bases matching TRBD2. After removal of 10 bases from V and 3 bases from J, the junction contained 6 bases not matched to a gene. Germline V CDR1 and CDR2: LNHDA, SQIVND (reference sequence). The CDR3 covers 13 residues. The CDR3 coding sequence is TGTGCCACCCGGGGGGAGGGCTACAATGAGCAGTTCTTC. It codes for CATRGEGYNEQFF.

This chain uses TRBV19 with TRBJ1-5; D perhaps matches TRBD1 (5 bases). The CDR3 spans 13 residues. Germline values: CDR1 LNHDA, CDR2 SQIVND (reference sequence). V gave up 8 bases and J gave up 5 bases, with 13 bases separating them. CDR3 DNA: TGTGCCAGTGGCCAGGGCCTGGATCAGCCCCAGCATTTT. Its protein product is CASGQGLDQPQHF.

The chain employs TRBV28 and TRBJ2-7, with 9 positions matching TRBD2. V lost 5 bases to trimming and J lost 4 bases; unmatched junction nucleotides: 9. Germline CDR1 reads MDHEN; CDR2 reads SYDVKM. This CDR3 contains 15 residues. The CDR3 DNA reads TGTGCCAGCAGTCTGACTAGCGGAGGAACGTACGAGCAGTACTTC. Translation: CASSLTSGGTYEQYF.

This chain connects TRBV29-1 to TRBJ1-2; TRBD1 is a possible D gene (6 bases). This CDR3 is 14 amino acids long. Germline CDR1 reads SQVTM; CDR2 reads ANQGSEA. The V end was cut by 6 bases, the J end by 0 bases, with 14 bases between. The CDR3 region has the DNA TGCAGCGTGGTCCTTGGGGGCTCTAACTATGGCTACACCTTC. It translates to CSVVLGGSNYGYTF.

This clone was observed once. The chain is built from TRBV7-3 and TRBJ2-5; TRBD2 is a possible D gene (6 bases). CDR3 size: 13 residues. Trimming removed 4 bases at V and 3 bases at J, with 9 bases between. Germline CDR1 SGHTA, CDR2 FQGTGA. CDR3 sequence reads: CASSSGLKETQYF. Written as DNA, the CDR3 is TGTGCCAGCAGCTCAGGACTAAAAGAGACCCAGTACTTC.

This rearrangement joins TRBV19 to TRBJ1-5, with D possibly being TRBD1 (6 bases). Germline assignment: CDR1 LNHDA and CDR2 SQIVND (reference sequence). V lost 3 bases and J lost 3, with 15 bases in between. The CDR3 contains 16 residues. This chain's CDR3 is CASSIPRQVNNQPQHF. In DNA form, the CDR3 reads TGTGCCAGTAGTATTCCCCGACAGGTAAACAATCAGCCCCAGCATTTT. The full variable domain, in which reference TRBV19 and TRBJ1-5 provide the parts outside the CDR3, is DGGITQSPKYLFRKEGQNVTLSCEQNLNHDAMYWYRQDPGQGLRLIYYSQIVNDFQKGDIAEGYSVSREKKESFPLTVTSAQKNPTAFYLCASSIPRQVNNQPQHFGDGTRLSIL.

The rearrangement joins TRBV19 to TRBJ1-1; no clear D gene. The CDR3 is made up of 13 amino acids. Trimming stripped 3 bases from V and 4 bases from J, with 9 bases between. From germline, CDR1 is LNHDA and CDR2 SQIVND (reference sequence). Written as DNA, the CDR3 is TGTGCCAGTAGTATCCGAGGTCCCACTGAAGCTTTCTTT. Its protein is CASSIRGPTEAFF.

In its sample, this clone was seen once. This chain joins TRBV21-1 and TRBJ2-7; no DNA check was done on the table's D call, TRBD1. TRBV21-1 is shown as a pseudogene. The CDR3 extends over 15 amino acids. The CDR3 is CASSLRDRGTYEQYF. CDR3 DNA: TGTGCCAGCAGCTTACGGGACAGGGGTACCTACGAGCAGTACTTC.

The sample holds a few counts of this clone. The rearrangement links TRBV3-1 (or the pseudogene TRBV3-2) to TRBJ2-1, with 8 positions matching TRBD2. Germline-derived CDR1 and CDR2 are LGHDT and YNNKEL (reference sequence). V lost 2 bases to trimming and J lost 1 base; unmatched junction nucleotides: 1. CDR3 length equals 15 residues. CDR3 residues: CASSQTSGSYNEQFF. In DNA, the CDR3 is TGTGCCAGCAGCCAAACTAGCGGATCCTACAATGAGCAGTTCTTC.